This T cell receptor beta chain was obtained from a study of tumor-infiltrating lymphocytes in primary liver carcinoma. As for this clonotype: Mismatch with germline at one junction end may stem from a read error.

A primer in the constant region served to generate TCR beta cDNA from approximately 450 ng of total RNA. Employing slightly modified ARM-PCR, three nested multiplex PCR rounds were run, and these gave rise to the TCR beta libraries. Use of TRBV1-TRBV30 forward primers with a C-beta reverse primer characterized the first two PCR rounds, which lasted roughly 11 cycles each. TCRdb analysed the multiplex PCR reads with MiXCR anew, one entry per CDR3 protein. Of more than 95,000 distinct CDR3 sequences in the sample, 50% to 80% were seen once. The source material, 20-30 mg of unsorted bulk tissue, was used to co-extract RNA and DNA. The CDR3 covers 16 residues. Germline V gene sequence: CDR1 LGHNA, CDR2 YNFKEQ.

This chain links TRBV4-2 with TRBJ2-1; 9 positions match TRBD2. Sequenced input: liver tumor tissue from sampling region 3. Subset of the sample: tumor region T3, left-lateral pole. The sequence derives from a woman in her sixties or seventies with primary liver carcinoma and hepatitis B virus infection. CDR3 sequence: CASSTGESGRKIERFF. For the CDR3, the DNA is TGTGCCAGCAGCACGGGGGAAAGCGGGAGGAAAATTGAGCGGTTCTTC.